One and the same sample provided the 13 T cell receptor beta chains below, sequenced in a study of blood T cell repertoires in COVID-19. TCRdb's copy holds only in-frame clones and misses some; the assay was immunoSEQ multiplex PCR. The table records 150,000 to 250,000 clones, 80% to 85% of them present only once. Sample: PBMCs or T cells enriched from blood (not recorded which). These receptors originate from a man in his forties or fifties who had recovered from COVID-19.

This clone showed up just once. This chain connects TRBV4-2 to TRBJ1-1, with a weak D call TRBD1 (6 bases). This CDR3 contains 17 residues. The germline V gene has CDR1 LGHNA and CDR2 YNFKEQ. V lost 0 bases and J lost 2, with 16 bases in between. As DNA, the CDR3 is TGTGCCAGCAGCCAAGATTCCGCCCGGACAGTAAACACTGAAGCTTTCTTT. It yields the protein CASSQDSARTVNTEAFF.

This chain links TRBV24-1 with TRBJ1-5; 9 bases map to TRBD1. Germline V gene data show CDR1 as KGHDR and CDR2 as SFDVKD. V lost 4 bases to trimming and J lost 4 bases; unmatched junction nucleotides: 4. CDR3 size: 15 residues. CDR3 DNA: TGTGCCACCAGTGAAGCCGGGACAGGGAATCAGCCCCAGCATTTT. Translated: CATSEAGTGNQPQHF.

The genes are TRBV7-6 and TRBJ1-1; perhaps TRBD1 as D (5 bases). V was clipped by 2 bases and J by 9 bases, with 13 bases between them. Looked up from germline, CDR1 is SGHVS and CDR2 is FNYEAQ. CDR3 length: 13 residues. CDR3 DNA sequence: TGTGCCAGCAGCTTAACCCGACAGAGAAAAGCTTTCTTT. It codes for CASSLTRQRKAFF.

This clone was seen a single time. V and J are TRBV19 and TRBJ1-2; D unclear. V was clipped by 6 bases and J by 4 bases, with 15 bases between them. The germline V gene encodes CDR1 LNHDA and CDR2 SQIVND (reference sequence). The CDR3 contains 14 residues. As DNA, the CDR3 is TGTGCCAGTAGCGATCGGTGGCGGTCCTATGGCTACACCTTC. It is translated as CASSDRWRSYGYTF.

This clone has a count of ten or more. V gene TRBV5-4 combines with J gene TRBJ1-4; 9 nucleotides match TRBD1. The germline CDR1 and CDR2 sequences are SGHNT and YYREEE (reference sequence). The V and J ends lost 3 bases and 5 bases, in that order; junction bases with no gene match: 5. This CDR3 spans 15 amino acids. The CDR3 is CASSSDRGGNEKLFF. Here the CDR3 DNA reads TGTGCCAGCAGCTCCGACAGGGGGGGGAATGAAAAACTGTTTTTT.

J is TRBJ1-2 and V is TRBV5-1, with TRBD1 matching over 7 bases. The CDR3 length is 15 residues. V dropped 4 bases and J dropped 3; count of bases not matched to a gene: 9. Per germline, CDR1 SGHRS and CDR2 YFSETQ. CDR3 sequence: CASSAATGYDYGYTF. The CDR3 nucleotides are TGCGCCAGCAGCGCGGCGACAGGGTACGACTATGGCTACACCTTC.

This clone appeared a single time. The chain joins TRBV2 to TRBJ2-6; D is ambiguous. Between the trimmed V and J ends, which lost 7 bases and 0 bases, there was a span of 16 bases. Germline CDR1 SNHLY, CDR2 FYNNEI. The CDR3 length is 17 residues. CDR3 coding DNA: TGTGCCAGCACGGGTTGGATAGGAACCTCTGGGGCCAACGTCCTGACTTTC. Protein sequence: CASTGWIGTSGANVLTF.

The rearrangement joins TRBV3-1 (or the pseudogene TRBV3-2) to TRBJ2-3, with TRBD2 identical over 7 bases. The length of the CDR3 is 15 residues. In germline, CDR1 is LGHDT, CDR2 YNNKEL (reference sequence). The V and J ends lost 1 base and 1 base, in that order; junction bases with no gene match: 2. In DNA form, the CDR3 reads TGTGCCAGCAGCCAAGTGGGGGGGGGCACAGATACGCAGTATTTT. Translating gives CASSQVGGGTDTQYF.

The CDR3, as DNA: TGTGCCAGTAGCCCGACAGGGACCCTTACCTACGAGCAGTACTTC. It yields the protein CASSPTGTLTYEQYF. The chain recombines TRBV19 with TRBJ2-7, with 7 positions matching TRBD1. The CDR3 sequence is 15 residues long. The germline V gene encodes CDR1 LNHDA and CDR2 SQIVND (reference sequence). The V and J ends lost 6 bases and 2 bases, in that order; junction bases with no gene match: 10.

CDR3 residues: CASSRETDTQYF. The CDR3 nucleotides are TGTGCCAGCAGTAGAGAGACAGATACGCAGTATTTT. The chain carries TRBV11-2 and TRBJ2-3; no reliable D call. The germline V and J ends were trimmed by 6 bases and 3 bases, with 7 bases remaining between them. This CDR3 is 12 amino acids long. The germline V gene has CDR1 SGHAT and CDR2 FQNNGV.

The chain uses TRBV5-1 and TRBJ2-3, with TRBD2 matching 7 bases. J gave up 6 bases and V 4 bases, and 11 bases lay outside the gene matches. The length of the CDR3 is 15 residues. Looked up from germline, CDR1 is SGHRS and CDR2 is YFSETQ. The CDR3 nucleotides are TGCGCCAGCAGCCAAGCTGGGACTACCGCTGATACGCAGTATTTT. Its translation is CASSQAGTTADTQYF.

This chain connects TRBV7-8 to TRBJ1-6; D might be TRBD1 (5 bases). CDR3 length: 13 amino acids. V was shortened by 6 bases and J by 8 bases, with 11 bases between the two germline ends. The germline CDR1 and CDR2 sequences are SGHVS and FQNEAQ. The CDR3 reads CASSTGSYSPLHF. The CDR3 DNA is TGTGCCAGCAGTACAGGATCTTATTCACCCCTCCACTTT.

This rearrangement joins TRBV29-1 to TRBJ1-2, with 7 nucleotides matching TRBD1. The V gene end was trimmed by 3 bases and the J gene end by 5 bases; junction bases not matched to a gene: 3. From germline, CDR1 is SQVTM and CDR2 ANQGSEA. This CDR3 contains 12 residues. The CDR3 DNA reads TGCAGCGTTGATACAGGGGAGTATGGCTACACCTTC. It is translated as CSVDTGEYGYTF.